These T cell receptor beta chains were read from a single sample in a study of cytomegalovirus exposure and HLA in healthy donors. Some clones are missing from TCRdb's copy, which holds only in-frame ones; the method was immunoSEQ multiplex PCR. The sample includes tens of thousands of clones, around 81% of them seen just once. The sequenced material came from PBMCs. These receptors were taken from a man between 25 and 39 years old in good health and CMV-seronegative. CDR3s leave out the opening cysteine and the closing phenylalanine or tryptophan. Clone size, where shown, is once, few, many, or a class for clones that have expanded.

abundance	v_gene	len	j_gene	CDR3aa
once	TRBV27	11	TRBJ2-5	ASSSPSTKTQY
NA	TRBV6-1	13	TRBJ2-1	ASRGGLAVYNEQF
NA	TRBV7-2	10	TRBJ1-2	ASSFFSDGYT
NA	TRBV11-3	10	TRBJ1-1	ASSPQGPEAF
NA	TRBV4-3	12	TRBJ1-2	ASSEGGTDYGYT
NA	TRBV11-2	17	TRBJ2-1	ASSPGTSGRSLGYNEQF
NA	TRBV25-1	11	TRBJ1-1	ASSEAGNTEAF
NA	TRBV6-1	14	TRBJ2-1	ASSVNSGGYYNEQF
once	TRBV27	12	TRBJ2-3	ASSFREGGDTQY
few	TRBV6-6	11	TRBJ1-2	ASSSGSGYGYT
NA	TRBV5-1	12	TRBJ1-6	ASSPPGAPMTLH
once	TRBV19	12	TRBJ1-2	ATSPRGANYGYT
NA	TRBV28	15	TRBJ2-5	ASTQGRRARYQETQY
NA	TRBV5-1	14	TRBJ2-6	ASITGPQSGANVLT
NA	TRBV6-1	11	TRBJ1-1	ASSLQGNTEAF
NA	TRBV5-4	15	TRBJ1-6	ASSRGQAVSYNSPLH
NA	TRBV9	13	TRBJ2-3	ASSVVGAGSDTQY
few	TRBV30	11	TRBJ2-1	AWTPGSNNEQF
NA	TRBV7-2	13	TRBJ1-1	ASSLAAGVGTEAF
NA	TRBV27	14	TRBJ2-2	ASSQSGQANTGELF
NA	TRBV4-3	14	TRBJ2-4	ASSQDKGTGADIQY
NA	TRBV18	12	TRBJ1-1	ASSFRTENTEAF